This is a list of T cell receptor beta chains from one sample in a study of cytomegalovirus exposure and HLA in healthy donors. Profiled with immunoSEQ multiplex PCR; TCRdb holds only in-frame clones, not every one. The profile shows 150,000 to 200,000 clones, approximately 80% of them singletons. The sample consisted of PBMCs. All receptors come from a young man in good health and CMV-seronegative. Both conserved end residues are trimmed from each CDR3. Clone size is stated in some rows and not others, as once, few, many or a class when expanded.

CDR3 length: 13; clone size: .; J gene: TRBJ2-7; V gene: TRBV12-5; CDR3 protein: ASGSAGTGAAEQY
CDR3 length: 9; clone size: .; J gene: TRBJ1-1; V gene: TRBV2; CDR3 protein: ASSVALEAF
CDR3 length: 13; clone size: .; J gene: TRBJ1-5; V gene: TRBV30; CDR3 protein: AWGLGQISNQPQH
CDR3 length: 13; clone size: .; J gene: TRBJ2-3; V gene: TRBV28; CDR3 protein: ASSSGGAGTDTQY
CDR3 length: 14; clone size: .; J gene: TRBJ2-1; V gene: TRBV6-4; CDR3 protein: ASSETLLAVGGEQF
CDR3 length: 13; clone size: once; J gene: TRBJ1-5; V gene: TRBV5-5; CDR3 protein: ASRRTGGSNQPQH
CDR3 length: 13; clone size: once; J gene: TRBJ2-5; V gene: TRBV28; CDR3 protein: ATISERRRRETQY
CDR3 length: 11; clone size: .; J gene: TRBJ1-1; V gene: TRBV28; CDR3 protein: ASYTNGVSGAF
CDR3 length: 12; clone size: .; J gene: TRBJ2-7; V gene: TRBV28; CDR3 protein: ASTSGGLGNEQY
CDR3 length: 13; clone size: .; J gene: TRBJ1-5; V gene: TRBV6-6; CDR3 protein: ASRPTELLNQPQH
CDR3 length: 10; clone size: .; J gene: TRBJ2-3; V gene: TRBV6-5; CDR3 protein: ASSYLAGGMY
CDR3 length: 12; clone size: once; J gene: TRBJ1-2; V gene: TRBV4-3; CDR3 protein: ASSRQGGDYGYT
CDR3 length: 15; clone size: .; J gene: TRBJ1-6; V gene: TRBV14; CDR3 protein: ASSQSGGGFYNSPLH
CDR3 length: 12; clone size: .; J gene: TRBJ2-5; V gene: TRBV9; CDR3 protein: ASSSPSGEETQY
CDR3 length: 14; clone size: .; J gene: TRBJ2-2; V gene: TRBV7-9; CDR3 protein: ASSSSAAGYTGELF
CDR3 length: 13; clone size: .; J gene: TRBJ2-7; V gene: TRBV5-1; CDR3 protein: ASSLGTSGRGEQY
CDR3 length: 12; clone size: .; J gene: TRBJ2-1; V gene: TRBV27; CDR3 protein: ASSKARPYNEQF
CDR3 length: 11; clone size: .; J gene: TRBJ2-5; V gene: TRBV6-1; CDR3 protein: ASSSLGAETQY
CDR3 length: 14; clone size: .; J gene: TRBJ2-1; V gene: TRBV6-6; CDR3 protein: ASSYPQAGGSNEQF
CDR3 length: 12; clone size: .; J gene: TRBJ1-1; V gene: TRBV19; CDR3 protein: ASTPVLRDTEAF
CDR3 length: 12; clone size: .; J gene: TRBJ2-7; V gene: TRBV9; CDR3 protein: ASSTRGGSYEQY
CDR3 length: 12; clone size: .; J gene: TRBJ1-6; V gene: TRBV5-6; CDR3 protein: ASSSDRGRSPLH
CDR3 length: 13; clone size: few; J gene: TRBJ2-2; V gene: TRBV5-1; CDR3 protein: ASTPVEVNTGELF
CDR3 length: 12; clone size: .; J gene: TRBJ2-5; V gene: TRBV10-3; CDR3 protein: ATASGRLLETQY
CDR3 length: 12; clone size: .; J gene: TRBJ2-2; V gene: TRBV7-2; CDR3 protein: ASSADWYTGELF
CDR3 length: 12; clone size: .; J gene: TRBJ1-5; V gene: TRBV27; CDR3 protein: ASTGQMGNQPQH
CDR3 length: 9; clone size: .; J gene: TRBJ2-1; V gene: TRBV30; CDR3 protein: ALAASNEQF
CDR3 length: 12; clone size: .; J gene: TRBJ2-1; V gene: TRBV9; CDR3 protein: ASSVIATENEQF
CDR3 length: 12; clone size: .; J gene: TRBJ2-2; V gene: TRBV2; CDR3 protein: ASGVDTNTGELF
CDR3 length: 13; clone size: .; J gene: TRBJ1-4; V gene: TRBV28; CDR3 protein: ASSLTGDPNEKLF
CDR3 length: 10; clone size: .; J gene: .; V gene: TRBV28; CDR3 protein: ASSLLVYEQY
CDR3 length: 14; clone size: .; J gene: TRBJ1-5; V gene: TRBV2; CDR3 protein: ASTAFRLTLNQPQH
CDR3 length: 13; clone size: .; J gene: TRBJ2-3; V gene: TRBV30; CDR3 protein: AWSGSGGVTDTQY
CDR3 length: 13; clone size: .; J gene: TRBJ2-6; V gene: TRBV6-1; CDR3 protein: ASSGHTSGANVLT
CDR3 length: 13; clone size: .; J gene: TRBJ2-1; V gene: TRBV19; CDR3 protein: ASRGGQGTYNEQF
CDR3 length: 16; clone size: once; J gene: TRBJ1-1; V gene: TRBV7-9; CDR3 protein: ASSPRGGDTAMNTEAF
CDR3 length: 13; clone size: few; J gene: TRBJ2-5; V gene: TRBV18; CDR3 protein: ASSPPSGTQETQY
CDR3 length: 13; clone size: .; J gene: TRBJ1-5; V gene: TRBV4-3; CDR3 protein: ASSQDGGGGQPQH
CDR3 length: 13; clone size: once; J gene: TRBJ1-4; V gene: TRBV10-2; CDR3 protein: ASSGPGQGEEKLF
CDR3 length: 12; clone size: .; J gene: TRBJ2-7; V gene: TRBV14; CDR3 protein: ASSQVAGGYEQY
CDR3 length: 10; clone size: .; J gene: TRBJ1-1; V gene: TRBV6-6; CDR3 protein: ASSPRLIEAF
CDR3 length: 15; clone size: .; J gene: TRBJ2-1; V gene: TRBV9; CDR3 protein: ASSPRGGTSGAGEQF
CDR3 length: 13; clone size: once; J gene: TRBJ2-7; V gene: TRBV7-8; CDR3 protein: ASSLVGGATYEQY
CDR3 length: 12; clone size: .; J gene: TRBJ2-7; V gene: TRBV7-9; CDR3 protein: SSSLTGQSYEQY
CDR3 length: 16; clone size: .; J gene: TRBJ2-1; V gene: TRBV21-1; CDR3 protein: ASSHGTDGGRAANEQF
CDR3 length: 12; clone size: .; J gene: TRBJ1-1; V gene: TRBV11-3; CDR3 protein: ASSRRGSDTEAF
CDR3 length: 9; clone size: .; J gene: TRBJ2-3; V gene: TRBV29-1; CDR3 protein: SDETGDTQY
CDR3 length: 13; clone size: .; J gene: TRBJ2-1; V gene: TRBV5-1; CDR3 protein: ASSLGVGQDNEQF